The subject of this entry is one TCR beta chain. Its antigen remains unknown. The method was immunoSEQ multiplex PCR; TCRdb's version includes in-frame clones alone and lacks a portion of them. The table has about 68,000 clones, around 90% seen once. The data are from a study of stem cell transplantation in POMP-related autoinflammatory disease. Overall study: Before transplant: CD4+ naive skewing, low CD8+ proportions, reduced cytokine secretion.

Study-wide points: Patients with PRAID showed a restricted number of unique TRB V-J gene pairings. In patients with PRAID, every analyzed T-cell subset tended to show lower diversity and higher clonality.

Germline CDR1 is MDHEN and CDR2 is SYDVKM. With V trimmed by 5 bases and J by 9 bases, 12 bases remained unmatched. This CDR3 has 14 amino acids. Sequencing used CD4+ T cells from PBMCs, obtained after stem cell transplantation. This clonotype originated in a human patient with POMP-related autoinflammation and immune dysregulation (PRAID). Some T cells could come from the graft donor. The genes are TRBV28 and TRBJ2-5, with 7 bases lining up with TRBD1. The CDR3 coding sequence is TGTGCCAGCAGTCGACAGGGTTCACCGCGGTCCCAGTACTTC. Protein: CASSRQGSPRSQYF.